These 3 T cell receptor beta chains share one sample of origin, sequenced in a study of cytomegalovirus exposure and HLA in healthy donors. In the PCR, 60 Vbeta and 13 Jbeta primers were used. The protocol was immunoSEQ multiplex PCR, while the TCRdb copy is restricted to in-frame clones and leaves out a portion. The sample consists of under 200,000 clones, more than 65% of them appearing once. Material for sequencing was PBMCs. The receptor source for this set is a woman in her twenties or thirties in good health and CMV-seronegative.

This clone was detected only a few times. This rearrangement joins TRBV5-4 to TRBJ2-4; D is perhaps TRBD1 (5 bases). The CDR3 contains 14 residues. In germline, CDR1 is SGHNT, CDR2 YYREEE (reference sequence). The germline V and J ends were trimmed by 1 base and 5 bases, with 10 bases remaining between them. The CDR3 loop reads CASSLSWGQNIQYF. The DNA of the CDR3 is TGTGCCAGCAGCTTGTCATGGGGCCAAAACATTCAGTACTTC.

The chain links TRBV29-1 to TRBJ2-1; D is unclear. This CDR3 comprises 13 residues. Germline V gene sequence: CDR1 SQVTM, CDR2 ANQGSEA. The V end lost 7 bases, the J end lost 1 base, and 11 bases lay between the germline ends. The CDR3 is CSADSTSYNEQFF. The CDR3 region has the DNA TGCAGCGCCGACTCAACTTCCTACAATGAGCAGTTCTTC.

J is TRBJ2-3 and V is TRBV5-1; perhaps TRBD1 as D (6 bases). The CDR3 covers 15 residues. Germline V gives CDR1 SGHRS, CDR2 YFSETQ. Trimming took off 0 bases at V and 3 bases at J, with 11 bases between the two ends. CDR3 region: CASSLDRVGTDTQYF. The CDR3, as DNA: TGCGCCAGCAGCTTGGACAGGGTGGGAACAGATACGCAGTATTTT.